This T cell receptor beta chain derives from a study of somatic mutations in cytotoxic T cells in rheumatoid arthritis. Study background: Patient blood (approximately 30 ml EDTA) was taken immediately after diagnosis and before treatment. General study points: Within the rheumatoid arthritis patients, CD8+ clonality went up as age increased (Spearman r ~ 0.49). The same was not true of the healthy controls. Measured CD8+ T-cell clonality, a value compared between rheumatoid arthritis patients and age-matched healthy controls, did not differ significantly.

The repertoire was sequenced with immunoSEQ multiplex PCR; TCRdb's copy has only in-frame clones and lacks some. Of roughly 23,000 clones listed, about 83% are singletons. Positive magnetic bead selection, which isolated the CD4+ and CD8+ cells, was followed by a flow cytometry check of purity. Trimming stripped 5 bases from V and 1 base from J, with 8 bases between. The CDR3 contains 13 residues. In germline, CDR1 is MNHEY, CDR2 SMNVEV (reference sequence). This clone was seen just once. No antigen is known for it. This sequence joins TRBV27 and TRBJ1-1, with unresolved D. Sequences were obtained from CD8+ T cells sorted from blood. The source of this sequence is an adult with rheumatoid arthritis. The CDR3 spells CASSLGENTEAFF. The CDR3 DNA is TGTGCCAGCAGTCTAGGAGAGAACACTGAAGCTTTCTTT.